This TCR beta chain was captured by sequencing in a study of identical twins' blood T cells. This clonotype was counted only a few times. Its antigen is unidentified. Germline CDR1 reads DFQATT; CDR2 reads SNEGSKA (reference sequence). The CDR3 has 14 residues. Trimming removed 6 bases from V and 8 bases from J; junction bases left unmatched: 7. MiXCR, applied by TCRdb to the 5' RACE reads, yields one record per CDR3 protein. The sample has around 380,000 distinct CDR3 sequences; roughly 31% are singletons. The study, taken as a whole, reports: Shared CDR3 clonotype counts tracked mainly the product of cloneset sizes.

The sequence came from a woman between 18 and 50 years old in good health. The specimen was PBMCs. The chain recombines TRBV20-1 with TRBJ1-4; 12 bases fit TRBD1. DNA of the CDR3: TGCAGTGCCCTACGGGACAGGGGGCCCGAAAAACTGTTTTTT. This codes for CSALRDRGPEKLFF.